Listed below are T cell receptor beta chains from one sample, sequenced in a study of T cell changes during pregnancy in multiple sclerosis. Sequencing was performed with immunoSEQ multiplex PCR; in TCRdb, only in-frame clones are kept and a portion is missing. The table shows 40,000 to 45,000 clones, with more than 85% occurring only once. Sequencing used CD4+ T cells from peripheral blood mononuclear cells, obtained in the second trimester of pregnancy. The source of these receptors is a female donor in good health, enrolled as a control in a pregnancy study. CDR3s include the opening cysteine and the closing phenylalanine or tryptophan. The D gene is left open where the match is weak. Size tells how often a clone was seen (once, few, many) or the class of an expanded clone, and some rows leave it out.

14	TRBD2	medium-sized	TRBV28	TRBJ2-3	CASTGTSVTDTQYF	TGTGCCAGCACCGGGACTAGCGTTACAGATACGCAGTATTTT
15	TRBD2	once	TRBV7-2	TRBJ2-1	CASSLEGLAVHEQFF	TGTGCCAGCAGCTTAGAGGGACTAGCGGTACACGAGCAGTTCTTC
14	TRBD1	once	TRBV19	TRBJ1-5	CASTDRGGNQPQHF	TGTGCCAGTACCGACAGGGGGGGGAATCAGCCCCAGCATTTT
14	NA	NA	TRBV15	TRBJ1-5	CATSRGGSNQPQHF	TGTGCCACCAGCAGAGGAGGGAGCAATCAGCCCCAGCATTTT
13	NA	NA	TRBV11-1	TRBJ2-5	CASSGWAAETQYF	TGTGCCAGCAGCGGATGGGCCGCGGAGACCCAGTACTTC
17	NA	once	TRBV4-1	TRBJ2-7	CASSQGGWDISSYEQYF	TGCGCCAGCAGCCAAGGAGGATGGGACATCTCGTCCTACGAGCAGTACTTC
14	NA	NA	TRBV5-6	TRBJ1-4	CASSFGRYNEKLFF	TGTGCCAGCAGCTTCGGTCGGTATAATGAAAAACTGTTTTTT
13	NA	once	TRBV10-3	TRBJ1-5	CAIRQGSNQPQHF	TGTGCCATCAGACAGGGCAGCAATCAGCCCCAGCATTTT
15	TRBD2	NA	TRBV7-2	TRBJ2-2	CASSFSSGGTGELFF	TGTGCCAGCAGCTTTAGTAGCGGGGGCACCGGGGAGCTGTTTTTT
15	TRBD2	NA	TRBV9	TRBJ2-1	CASSPYSGRGNEQFF	TGTGCCAGCAGCCCCTATAGCGGGAGGGGCAATGAGCAGTTCTTC
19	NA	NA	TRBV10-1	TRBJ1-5	CASSYPGQGELTSNQPQHF	TGCGCCAGCAGTTATCCGGGCCAAGGGGAACTTACGAGCAATCAGCCCCAGCATTTT
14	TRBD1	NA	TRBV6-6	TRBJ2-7	CASRPRQGSYEQYF	TGTGCCAGCAGACCTCGACAGGGCTCCTACGAGCAGTACTTC
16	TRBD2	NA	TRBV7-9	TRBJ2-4	CASSFNSGAGKNIQYF	TGTGCCAGCAGCTTCAATAGCGGGGCGGGCAAAAACATTCAGTACTTC
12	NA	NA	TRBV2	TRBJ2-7	CASSGTGIEQYF	TGTGCCAGCAGTGGAACCGGTATCGAGCAGTACTTC
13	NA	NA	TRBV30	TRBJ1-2	CAWSGEAFGGYTF	TGTGCCTGGAGTGGGGAGGCCTTCGGGGGCTACACCTTC
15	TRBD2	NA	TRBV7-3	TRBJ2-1	CASSFNGGGVNEQFF	TGTGCCAGCAGCTTTAACGGGGGGGGTGTCAATGAGCAGTTCTTC
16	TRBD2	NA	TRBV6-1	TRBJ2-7	CASSDPSSGGPWEQYF	TGTGCCAGCAGTGACCCGTCTAGCGGGGGGCCCTGGGAGCAGTACTTC
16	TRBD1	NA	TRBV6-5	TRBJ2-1	CASSYSGTGAQNEQFF	TGTGCCAGCAGTTACTCCGGGACAGGGGCCCAAAATGAGCAGTTCTTC
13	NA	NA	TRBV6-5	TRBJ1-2	CASTPGFNYGYTF	TGTGCCAGCACCCCGGGGTTTAACTATGGCTACACCTTC
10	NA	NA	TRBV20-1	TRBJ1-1	CSAAHAEAFF	TGCAGTGCTGCGCACGCTGAAGCTTTCTTT
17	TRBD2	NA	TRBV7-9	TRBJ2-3	CASSLPTASGGAYTQYF	TGTGCCAGCAGCTTACCGACGGCTAGCGGGGGGGCATATACGCAGTATTTT
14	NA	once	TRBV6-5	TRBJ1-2	CASSYTTTNYGYTF	TGTGCCAGCAGTTACACCACTACTAACTATGGCTACACCTTC
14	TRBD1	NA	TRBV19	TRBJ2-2	CASSQGARTGELFF	TGTGCCAGTAGCCAGGGGGCGCGGACCGGGGAGCTGTTTTTT
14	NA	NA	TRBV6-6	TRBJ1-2	CASSYLEQFYGYTF	TGTGCCAGCAGTTATCTCGAACAGTTCTATGGCTACACCTTC
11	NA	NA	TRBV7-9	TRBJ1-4	CASSSQVVLFF	TGTGCCAGCAGCTCACAGGTTGTACTGTTTTTT
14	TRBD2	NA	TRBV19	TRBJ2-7	CASSPGLAGTEQYF	TGTGCCAGTAGCCCGGGACTAGCGGGGACCGAGCAGTACTTC
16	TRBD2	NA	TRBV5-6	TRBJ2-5	CASSLTGLAGGETQYF	TGTGCCAGCAGCTTAACGGGACTAGCGGGTGGAGAGACCCAGTACTTC
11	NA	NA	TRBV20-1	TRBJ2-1	CSAGTLKSLFF	TGCAGCGCCGGGACTCTGAAAAGTCTGTTCTTC
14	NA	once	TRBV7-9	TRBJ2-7	CASSLRGRDYEQYF	TGTGCCAGCAGCTTAAGGGGCAGAGACTACGAGCAGTACTTC
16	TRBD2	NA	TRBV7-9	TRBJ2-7	CASSGGTSGSMREQYF	TGTGCCAGCAGCGGGGGGACTAGCGGGAGTATGAGAGAGCAGTACTTC
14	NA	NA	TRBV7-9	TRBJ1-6	CASSLQAENSPLHF	TGTGCCAGCAGCTTACAGGCAGAAAATTCACCCCTCCACTTT
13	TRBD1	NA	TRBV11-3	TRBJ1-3	CASSSTTGDTIYF	TGTGCCAGCAGCTCCACGACAGGGGACACCATATATTTT
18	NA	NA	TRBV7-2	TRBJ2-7	CASSPREEDSPPSYEQYF	TGTGCCAGCAGTCCAAGGGAGGAAGACAGTCCCCCATCTTACGAGCAGTACTTC
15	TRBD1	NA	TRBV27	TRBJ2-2	CASSPPGQGSGELFF	TGTGCCAGCAGTCCACCGGGACAGGGGTCCGGGGAGCTGTTTTTT
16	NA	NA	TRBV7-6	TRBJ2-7	CASSRGAGTLLYEQYF	TGTGCCAGCAGCCGGGGGGCCGGGACCCTACTTTACGAGCAGTACTTC
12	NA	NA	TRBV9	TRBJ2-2	CASEQNTGELFF	TGTGCCAGCGAACAGAACACCGGGGAGCTGTTTTTT
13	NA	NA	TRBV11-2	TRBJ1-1	CASSLDRRFRAFF	TGTGCCAGCAGCTTAGATCGCCGTTTCCGGGCTTTCTTT
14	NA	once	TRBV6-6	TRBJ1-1	CASSYDGSRTEAFF	TGTGCCAGCAGTTACGATGGGTCGCGGACTGAAGCTTTCTTT
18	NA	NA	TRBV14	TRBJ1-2	CASSQDSGLLGGAKGYTF	TGTGCCAGCAGCCAAGATTCGGGTCTTTTAGGAGGCGCGAAAGGCTACACCTTC
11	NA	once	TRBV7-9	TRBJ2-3	CASTGTDTQYF	TGTGCCAGCACGGGGACAGATACGCAGTATTTT
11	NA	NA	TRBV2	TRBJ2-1	CASSRTLGEFF	TGTGCCAGCAGTCGGACGTTAGGGGAGTTCTTC
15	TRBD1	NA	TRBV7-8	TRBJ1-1	CASSLGDRGHTEAFF	TGTGCCAGCAGCTTGGGGGACAGGGGGCACACTGAAGCTTTCTTT
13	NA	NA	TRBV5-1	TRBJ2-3	CASSFDIRDTQYF	TGCGCCAGCAGCTTTGACATTCGAGATACGCAGTATTTT
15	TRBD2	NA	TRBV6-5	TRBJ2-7	CASSYGAGGLYEQYF	TGTGCCAGCAGTTACGGGGCGGGGGGGCTGTACGAGCAGTACTTC
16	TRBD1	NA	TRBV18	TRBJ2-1	CASSPPQGGSYNEQFF	TGTGCCAGCTCACCACCACAGGGGGGTTCCTACAATGAGCAGTTCTTC
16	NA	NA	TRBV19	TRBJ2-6	CASSISRYPGANVLTF	TGTGCCAGTAGTATAAGCCGTTACCCTGGGGCCAACGTCCTGACTTTC
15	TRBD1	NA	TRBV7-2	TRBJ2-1	CASSWDSNSYNEQFF	TGTGCCAGCAGCTGGGACAGTAACTCCTACAATGAGCAGTTCTTC
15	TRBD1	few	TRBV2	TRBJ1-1	CASSSLTGVRTEAFF	TGTGCCAGCAGTTCCCTAACAGGGGTCCGAACTGAAGCTTTCTTT
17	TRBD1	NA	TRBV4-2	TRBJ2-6	CASSQDGTGAGANVLTF	TGTGCCAGCAGCCAAGATGGCACAGGGGCTGGGGCCAACGTCCTGACTTTC
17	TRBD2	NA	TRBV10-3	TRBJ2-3	CAISKAGPDPYTDTQYF	TGTGCCATCAGTAAAGCGGGGCCCGACCCATACACAGATACGCAGTATTTT
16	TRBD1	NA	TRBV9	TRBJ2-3	CASSRSGTGALDTQYF	TGTGCCAGCAGCCGGAGCGGGACAGGGGCCCTAGATACGCAGTATTTT
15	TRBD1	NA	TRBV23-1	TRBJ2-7	CASSSTGQRTYEQYF	TGCGCCAGCAGTTCGACGGGACAGCGGACCTACGAGCAGTACTTC